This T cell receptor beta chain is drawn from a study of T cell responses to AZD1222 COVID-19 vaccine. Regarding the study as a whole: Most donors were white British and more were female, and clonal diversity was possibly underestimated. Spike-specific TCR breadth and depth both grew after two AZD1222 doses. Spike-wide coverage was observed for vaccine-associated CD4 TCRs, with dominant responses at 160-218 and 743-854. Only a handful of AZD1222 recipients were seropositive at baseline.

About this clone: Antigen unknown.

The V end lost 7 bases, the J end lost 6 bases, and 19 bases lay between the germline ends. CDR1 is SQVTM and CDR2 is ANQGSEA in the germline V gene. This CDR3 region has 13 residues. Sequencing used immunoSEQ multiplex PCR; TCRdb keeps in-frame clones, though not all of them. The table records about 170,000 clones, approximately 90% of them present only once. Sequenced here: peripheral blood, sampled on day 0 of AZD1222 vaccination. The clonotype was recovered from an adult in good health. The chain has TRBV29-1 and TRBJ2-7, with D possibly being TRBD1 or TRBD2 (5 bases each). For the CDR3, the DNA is TGCAGCGCCCGGGGACCTGGGAGTGCCGAGCAGTACTTC. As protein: CSARGPGSAEQYF.